The clone carrying this T cell receptor beta chain showed up many times. What it binds is unknown. The library protocol tagged individual cDNA molecules with unique molecular identifiers. TCRdb independently ran MiXCR on the 5' RACE reads; one entry per CDR3 protein. This table holds approximately 65,000 distinct CDR3 sequences, approximately 12% found once. This specimen belongs to a study of early T cells in non-severe SARS-CoV-2 infection. Study-wide results and limits: Private and CD4 specificities were missed by VDJdb matching, skewed to anti-spike CD8.

Germline V gene lookup returns CDR1 SGHTA and CDR2 FQGNSA. The CDR3 consists of 15 residues. The V end was cut by 3 bases, the J end by 3 bases, with 15 bases between. The receptor was derived from an adult who was a healthcare worker with PCR-confirmed SARS-CoV-2 infection or an uninfected control (not recorded which). Sample: whole blood. V and J are TRBV7-2 and TRBJ2-7; D possibly uses TRBD1 or TRBD2 (5 bases each). DNA for the CDR3: TGTGCCAGCAGCTTCCCAAAGAGGGGTAGCTACGAGCAGTACTTC. Translated: CASSFPKRGSYEQYF.